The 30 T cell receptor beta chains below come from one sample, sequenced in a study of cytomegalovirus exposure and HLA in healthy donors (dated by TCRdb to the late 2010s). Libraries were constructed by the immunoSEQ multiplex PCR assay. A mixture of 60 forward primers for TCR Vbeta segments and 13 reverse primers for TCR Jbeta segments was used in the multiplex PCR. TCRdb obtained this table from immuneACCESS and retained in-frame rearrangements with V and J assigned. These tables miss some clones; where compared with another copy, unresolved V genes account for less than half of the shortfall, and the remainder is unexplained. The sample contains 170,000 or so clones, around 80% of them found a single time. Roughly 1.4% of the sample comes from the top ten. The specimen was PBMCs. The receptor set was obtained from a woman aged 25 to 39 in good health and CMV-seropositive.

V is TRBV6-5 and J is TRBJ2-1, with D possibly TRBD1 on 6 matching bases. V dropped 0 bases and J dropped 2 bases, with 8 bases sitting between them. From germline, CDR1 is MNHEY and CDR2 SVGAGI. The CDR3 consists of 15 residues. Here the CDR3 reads CASSYSGAPYNEQFF. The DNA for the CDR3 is TGTGCCAGCAGTTACTCGGGGGCGCCCTACAATGAGCAGTTCTTC.

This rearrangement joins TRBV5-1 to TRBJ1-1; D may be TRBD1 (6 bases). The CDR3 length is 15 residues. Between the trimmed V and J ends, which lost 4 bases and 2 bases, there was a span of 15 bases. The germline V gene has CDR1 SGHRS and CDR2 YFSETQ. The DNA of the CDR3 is TGCGCCAGCAGCCCGGACCAGGGGTTCAACACTGAAGCTTTCTTT. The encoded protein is CASSPDQGFNTEAFF. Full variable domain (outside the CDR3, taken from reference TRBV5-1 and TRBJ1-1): KAGVTQTPRYLIKTRGQQVTLSCSPISGHRSVSWYQQTPGQGLQFLFEYFSETQRNKGNFPGRFSGRQFSNSRSEMNVSTLELGDSALYLCASSPDQGFNTEAFFGQGTRLTVV.

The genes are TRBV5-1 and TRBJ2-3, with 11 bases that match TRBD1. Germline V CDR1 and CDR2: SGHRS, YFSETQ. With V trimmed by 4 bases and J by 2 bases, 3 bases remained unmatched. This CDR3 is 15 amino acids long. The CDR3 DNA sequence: TGCGCCAGCAGCAAAGGACAGGGGGCCACAGATACGCAGTATTTT. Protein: CASSKGQGATDTQYF.

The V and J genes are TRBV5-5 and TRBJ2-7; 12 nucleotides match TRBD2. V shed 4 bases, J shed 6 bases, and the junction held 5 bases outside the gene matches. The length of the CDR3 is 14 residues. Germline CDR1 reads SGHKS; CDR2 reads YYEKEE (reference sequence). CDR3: CASSPTSGSGEQYF. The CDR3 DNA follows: TGTGCCAGCAGCCCGACTAGCGGGAGTGGCGAGCAGTACTTC. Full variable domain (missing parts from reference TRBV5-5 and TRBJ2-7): DAGVTQSPTHLIKTRGQQVTLRCSPISGHKSVSWYQQVLGQGPQFIFQYYEKEERGRGNFPDRFSARQFPNYSSELNVNALLLGDSALYLCASSPTSGSGEQYFGPGTRLTVT.

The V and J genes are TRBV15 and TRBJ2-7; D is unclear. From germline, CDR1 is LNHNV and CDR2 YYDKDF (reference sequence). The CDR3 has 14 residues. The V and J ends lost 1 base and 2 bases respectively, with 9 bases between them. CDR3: CATSRVYTAYEQYF. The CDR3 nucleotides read TGTGCCACCAGCAGAGTTTACACAGCCTACGAGCAGTACTTC.

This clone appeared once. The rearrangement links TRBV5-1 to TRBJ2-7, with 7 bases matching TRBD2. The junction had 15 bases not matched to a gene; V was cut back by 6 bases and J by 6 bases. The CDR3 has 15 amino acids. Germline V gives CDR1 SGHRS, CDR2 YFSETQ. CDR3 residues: CASTTGEGLGREQYF. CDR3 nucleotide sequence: TGCGCCAGCACTACGGGGGAGGGCCTTGGGCGCGAGCAGTACTTC.

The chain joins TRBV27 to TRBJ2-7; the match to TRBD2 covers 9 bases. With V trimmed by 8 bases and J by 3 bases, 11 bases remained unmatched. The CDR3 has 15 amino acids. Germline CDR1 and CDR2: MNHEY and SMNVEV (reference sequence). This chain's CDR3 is CASGVSGSPSYEQYF. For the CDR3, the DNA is TGTGCCAGCGGCGTTAGCGGGAGCCCCAGCTACGAGCAGTACTTC.

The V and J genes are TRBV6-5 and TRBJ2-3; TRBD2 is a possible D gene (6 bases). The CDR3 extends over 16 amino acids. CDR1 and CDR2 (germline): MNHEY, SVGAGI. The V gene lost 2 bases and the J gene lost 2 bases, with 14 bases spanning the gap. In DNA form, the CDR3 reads TGTGCCAGCAGTTACGGAGGGACCCGGGCCACAGATACGCAGTATTTT. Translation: CASSYGGTRATDTQYF.

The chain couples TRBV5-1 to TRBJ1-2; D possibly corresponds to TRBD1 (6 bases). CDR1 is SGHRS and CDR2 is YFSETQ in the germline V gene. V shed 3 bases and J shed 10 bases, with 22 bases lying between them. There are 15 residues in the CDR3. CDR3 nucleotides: TGCGCCAGCAGCTCTTGGGAATACAGGGAACGGGACTACACCTTC. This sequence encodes CASSSWEYRERDYTF.

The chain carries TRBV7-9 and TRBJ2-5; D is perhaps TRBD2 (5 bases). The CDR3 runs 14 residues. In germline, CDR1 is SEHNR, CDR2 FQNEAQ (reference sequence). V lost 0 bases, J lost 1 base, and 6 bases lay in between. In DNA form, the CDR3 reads TGTGCCAGCAGCTTAGCGGCGGGCCAAGAGACCCAGTACTTC. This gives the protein CASSLAAGQETQYF. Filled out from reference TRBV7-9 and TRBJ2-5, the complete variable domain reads DTGVSQNPRHKITKRGQNVTFRCDPISEHNRLYWYRQTLGQGPEFLTYFQNEAQLEKSRLLSDRFSAERPKGSFSTLEIQRTEQGDSAMYLCASSLAAGQETQYFGPGTRLLVL.

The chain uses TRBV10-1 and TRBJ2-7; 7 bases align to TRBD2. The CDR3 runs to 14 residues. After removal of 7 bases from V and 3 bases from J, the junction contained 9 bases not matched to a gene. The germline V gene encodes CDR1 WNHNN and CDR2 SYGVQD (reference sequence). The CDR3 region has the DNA TGCGCCAGCATGGCCTGGGCGGGAGACTACGAGCAGTACTTC. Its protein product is CASMAWAGDYEQYF.

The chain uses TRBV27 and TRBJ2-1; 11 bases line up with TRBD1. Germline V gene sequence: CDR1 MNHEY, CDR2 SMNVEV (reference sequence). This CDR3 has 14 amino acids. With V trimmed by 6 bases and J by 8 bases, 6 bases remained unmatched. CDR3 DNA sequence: TGTGCCAGCAGGCGGACAGGGGGCTGGGATGAGCAGTTCTTC. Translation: CASRRTGGWDEQFF.

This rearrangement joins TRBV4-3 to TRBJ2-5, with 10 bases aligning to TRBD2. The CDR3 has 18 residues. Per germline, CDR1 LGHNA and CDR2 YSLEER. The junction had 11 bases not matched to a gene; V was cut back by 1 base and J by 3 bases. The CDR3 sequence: CASSQGPGTSAPEETQYF. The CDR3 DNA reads TGCGCCAGCAGCCAAGGCCCCGGGACTAGCGCACCAGAAGAGACCCAGTACTTC.

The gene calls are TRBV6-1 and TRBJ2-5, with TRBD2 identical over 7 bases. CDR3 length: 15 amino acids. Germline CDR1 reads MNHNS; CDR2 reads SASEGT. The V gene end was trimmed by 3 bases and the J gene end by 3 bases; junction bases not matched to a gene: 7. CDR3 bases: TGTGCCAGCAGTGATAGGGGAGGGACGGAAGAGACCCAGTACTTC. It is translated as CASSDRGGTEETQYF.

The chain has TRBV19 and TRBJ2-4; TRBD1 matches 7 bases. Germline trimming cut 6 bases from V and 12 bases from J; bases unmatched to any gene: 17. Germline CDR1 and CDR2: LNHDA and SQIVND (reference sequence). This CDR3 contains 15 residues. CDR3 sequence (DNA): TGTGCCAGTAGCCCGGGACAGACAGCCCAAAGGGGTCAGTACTTC. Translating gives CASSPGQTAQRGQYF. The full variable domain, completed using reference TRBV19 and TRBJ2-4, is DGGITQSPKYLFRKEGQNVTLSCEQNLNHDAMYWYRQDPGQGLRLIYYSQIVNDFQKGDIAEGYSVSREKKESFPLTVTSAQKNPTAFYLCASSPGQTAQRGQYFGAGTRLSVL.

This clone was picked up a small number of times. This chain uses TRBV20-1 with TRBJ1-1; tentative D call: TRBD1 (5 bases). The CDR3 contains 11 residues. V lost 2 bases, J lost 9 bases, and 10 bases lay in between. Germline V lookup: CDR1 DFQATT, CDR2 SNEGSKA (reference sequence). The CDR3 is CSARTGSQAFF. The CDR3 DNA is TGCAGTGCTAGAACAGGATCCCAAGCTTTCTTT.

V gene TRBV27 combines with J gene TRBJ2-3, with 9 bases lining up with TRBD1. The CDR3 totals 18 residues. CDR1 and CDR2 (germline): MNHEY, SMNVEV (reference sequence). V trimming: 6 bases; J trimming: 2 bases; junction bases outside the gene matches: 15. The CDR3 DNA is TGTGCCAGCAGCCGGGACAGGGTGATAAAGGCTACCACAGATACGCAGTATTTT. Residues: CASSRDRVIKATTDTQYF.

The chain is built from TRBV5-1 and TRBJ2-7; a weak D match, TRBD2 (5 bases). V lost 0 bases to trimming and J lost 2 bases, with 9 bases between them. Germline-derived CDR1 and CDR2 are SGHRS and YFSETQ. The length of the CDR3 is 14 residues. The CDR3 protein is CASSLGGWAYEQYF. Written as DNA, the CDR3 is TGCGCCAGCAGCTTGGGAGGGTGGGCCTACGAGCAGTACTTC.

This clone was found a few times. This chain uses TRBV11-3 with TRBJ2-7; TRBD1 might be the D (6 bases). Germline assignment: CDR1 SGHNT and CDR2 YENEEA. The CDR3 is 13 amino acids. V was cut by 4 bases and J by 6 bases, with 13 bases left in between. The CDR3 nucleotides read TGTGCCAGCAGCTCCAAAGGGGGAGTCGAGCAGTACTTC. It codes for CASSSKGGVEQYF.

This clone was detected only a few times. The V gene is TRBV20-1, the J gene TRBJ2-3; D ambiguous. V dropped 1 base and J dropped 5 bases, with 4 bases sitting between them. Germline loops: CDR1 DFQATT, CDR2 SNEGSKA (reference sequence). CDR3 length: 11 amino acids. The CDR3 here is CSARAGDTQYF. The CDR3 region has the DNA TGCAGTGCTAGAGCGGGAGATACGCAGTATTTT.

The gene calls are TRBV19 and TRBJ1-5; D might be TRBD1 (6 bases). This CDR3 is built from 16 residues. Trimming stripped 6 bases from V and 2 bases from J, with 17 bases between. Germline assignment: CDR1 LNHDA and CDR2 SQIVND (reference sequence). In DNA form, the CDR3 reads TGTGCCAGTAGCCTAGGGGGGGGTAGGGGCAATCAGCCCCAGCATTTT. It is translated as CASSLGGGRGNQPQHF.

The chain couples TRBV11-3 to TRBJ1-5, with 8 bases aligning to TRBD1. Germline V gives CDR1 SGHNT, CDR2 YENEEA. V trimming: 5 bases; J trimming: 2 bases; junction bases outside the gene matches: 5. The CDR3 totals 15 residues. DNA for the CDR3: TGTGCCAGCAGCCTTGGGACAGGATGCAATCAGCCCCAGCATTTT. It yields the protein CASSLGTGCNQPQHF.

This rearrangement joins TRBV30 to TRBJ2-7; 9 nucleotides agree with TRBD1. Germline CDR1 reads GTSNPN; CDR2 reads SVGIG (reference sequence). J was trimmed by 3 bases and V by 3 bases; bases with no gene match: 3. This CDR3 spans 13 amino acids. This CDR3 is CAWRGGQGYEQYF. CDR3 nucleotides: TGTGCCTGGAGAGGGGGACAGGGCTACGAGCAGTACTTC. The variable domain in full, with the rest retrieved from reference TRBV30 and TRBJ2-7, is SQTIHQWPATLVQPVGSPLSLECTVEGTSNPNLYWYRQAAGRGLQLLFYSVGIGQISSEVPQNLSASRPQDRQFILSSKKLLLSDSGFYLCAWRGGQGYEQYFGPGTRLTVT.

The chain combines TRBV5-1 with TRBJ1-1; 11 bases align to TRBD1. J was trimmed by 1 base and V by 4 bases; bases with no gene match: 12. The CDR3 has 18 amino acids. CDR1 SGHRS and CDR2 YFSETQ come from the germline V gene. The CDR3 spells CASSLRTGGLGGNTEAFF. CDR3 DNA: TGCGCCAGCAGCCTTCGGACAGGGGGCTTAGGTGGGAACACTGAAGCTTTCTTT.

This chain's CDR3 is CASSLTPSGSYEQYF. In nucleotides, the CDR3 is TGTGCCAGCAGCCTTACGCCTAGCGGGAGTTACGAGCAGTACTTC. The chain links TRBV7-8 to TRBJ2-7; 10 bases map to TRBD2. The ends lost 5 bases at V and 4 bases at J; junction bases unmatched: 8. The CDR3 contains 15 residues. The germline gives CDR1 SGHVS, CDR2 FQNEAQ.

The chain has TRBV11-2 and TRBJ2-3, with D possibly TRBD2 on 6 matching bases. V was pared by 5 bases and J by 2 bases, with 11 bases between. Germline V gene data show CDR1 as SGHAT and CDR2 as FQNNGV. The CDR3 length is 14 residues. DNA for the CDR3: TGTGCCAGCAGCACAGCGGGCCCCACAGATACGCAGTATTTT. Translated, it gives CASSTAGPTDTQYF.

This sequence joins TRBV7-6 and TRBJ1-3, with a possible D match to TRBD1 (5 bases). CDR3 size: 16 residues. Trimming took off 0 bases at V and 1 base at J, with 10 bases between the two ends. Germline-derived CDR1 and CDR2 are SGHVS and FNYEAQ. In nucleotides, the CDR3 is TGTGCCAGCAGCTTAGCGCCTCAGGGTTCTGGAAACACCATATATTTT. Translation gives CASSLAPQGSGNTIYF. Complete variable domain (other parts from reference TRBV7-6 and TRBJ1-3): GAGVSQSPRYKVTKRGQDVALRCDPISGHVSLYWYRQALGQGPEFLTYFNYEAQQDKSGLPNDRFSAERPEGSISTLTIQRTEQRDSAMYRCASSLAPQGSGNTIYFGEGSWLTVV.

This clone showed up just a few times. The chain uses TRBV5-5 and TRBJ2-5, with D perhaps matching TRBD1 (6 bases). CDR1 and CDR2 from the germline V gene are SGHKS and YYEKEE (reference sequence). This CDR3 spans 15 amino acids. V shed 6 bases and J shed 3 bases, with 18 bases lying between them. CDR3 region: CASNYAQGWEETQYF. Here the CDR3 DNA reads TGTGCCAGCAACTACGCCCAGGGGTGGGAAGAGACCCAGTACTTC.

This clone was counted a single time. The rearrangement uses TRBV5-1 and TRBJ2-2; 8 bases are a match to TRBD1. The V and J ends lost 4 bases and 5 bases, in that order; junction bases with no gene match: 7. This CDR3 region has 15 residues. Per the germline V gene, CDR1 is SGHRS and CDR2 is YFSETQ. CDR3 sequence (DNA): TGCGCCAGCAGCCGGGCAGGGGGCGCGACCGGGGAGCTGTTTTTT. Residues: CASSRAGGATGELFF.

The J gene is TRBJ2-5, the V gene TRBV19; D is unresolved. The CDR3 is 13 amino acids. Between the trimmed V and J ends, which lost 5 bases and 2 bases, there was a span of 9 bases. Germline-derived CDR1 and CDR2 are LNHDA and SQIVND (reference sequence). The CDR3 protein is CASSWSRQETQYF. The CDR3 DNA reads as TGTGCCAGTAGTTGGAGTAGGCAAGAGACCCAGTACTTC.